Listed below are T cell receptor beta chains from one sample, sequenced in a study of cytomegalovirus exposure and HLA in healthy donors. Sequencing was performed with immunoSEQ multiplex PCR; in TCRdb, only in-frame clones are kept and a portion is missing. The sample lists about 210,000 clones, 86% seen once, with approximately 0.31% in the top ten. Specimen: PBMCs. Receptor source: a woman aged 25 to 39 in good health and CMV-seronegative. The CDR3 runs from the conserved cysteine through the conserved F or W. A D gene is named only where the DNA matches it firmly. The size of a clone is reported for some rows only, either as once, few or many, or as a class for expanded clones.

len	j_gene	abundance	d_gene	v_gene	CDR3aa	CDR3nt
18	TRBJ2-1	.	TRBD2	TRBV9	CASSAGLAGSRSYNEQFF	TGTGCCAGCAGCGCGGGGCTAGCGGGAAGTAGGTCCTACAATGAGCAGTTCTTC
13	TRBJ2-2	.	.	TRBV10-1	CASSPTGTGELFF	TGCGCCAGCAGTCCAACCGGGACCGGGGAGCTGTTTTTT
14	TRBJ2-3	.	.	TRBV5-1	CASHAGTSTDTQYF	TGCGCCAGCCACGCGGGGACTAGCACAGATACGCAGTATTTT
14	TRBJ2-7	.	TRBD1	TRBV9	CASSATGKSYEQYF	TGTGCCAGCAGCGCGACAGGGAAATCCTACGAGCAGTACTTC
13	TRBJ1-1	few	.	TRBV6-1	CASRATPNTEAFF	TGTGCCAGCAGGGCAACCCCGAACACTGAAGCTTTCTTT
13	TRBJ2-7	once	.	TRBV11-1	CASSSSGAYEQYF	TGTGCCAGCAGCTCGTCGGGGGCCTACGAGCAGTACTTC
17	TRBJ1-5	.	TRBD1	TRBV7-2	CASSLAPGGYGNQPQHF	TGTGCCAGCAGCTTAGCGCCAGGGGGCTATGGCAATCAGCCCCAGCATTTT
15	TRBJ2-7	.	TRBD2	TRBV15	CATSRGTSGTYEQYF	TGTGCCACCAGCAGGGGGACTAGCGGAACCTACGAGCAGTACTTC
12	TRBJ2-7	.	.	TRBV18	CASSPGLYEQYF	TGTGCCAGCTCACCTGGACTCTACGAGCAGTACTTC
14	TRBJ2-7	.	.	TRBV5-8	CASSLGDRAYEQYF	TGTGCCAGCAGCTTGGGCGACAGAGCCTACGAGCAGTACTTC
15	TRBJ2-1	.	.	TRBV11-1	CASSLDPGIYNEQFF	TGTGCCAGCAGCTTAGATCCCGGGATCTACAATGAGCAGTTCTTC
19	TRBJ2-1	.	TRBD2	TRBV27	CASSNPGLAGASAYNEQFF	TGTGCCAGCAGCAATCCGGGACTAGCGGGAGCTAGCGCCTACAATGAGCAGTTCTTC
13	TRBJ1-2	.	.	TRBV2	CASSEDMNYGYTF	TGTGCCAGCAGTGAAGACATGAACTATGGCTACACCTTC
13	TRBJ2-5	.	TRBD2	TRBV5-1	CASSWGLAGAQYF	TGCGCCAGCAGCTGGGGACTAGCGGGAGCCCAGTACTTC
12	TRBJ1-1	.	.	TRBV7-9	CASSPTATEAFF	TGTGCCAGCAGCCCGACAGCTACTGAAGCTTTCTTT
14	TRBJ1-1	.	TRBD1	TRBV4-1	CASSQDRGSTEAFF	TGCGCCAGCAGCCAGGACAGGGGGAGCACTGAAGCTTTCTTT
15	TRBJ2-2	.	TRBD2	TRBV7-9	CASSWTSSNTGELFF	TGTGCCAGCAGCTGGACTAGCTCCAATACAGGGGAGCTGTTTTTT
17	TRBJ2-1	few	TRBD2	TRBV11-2	CASSSGLAGAHVDEQFF	TGTGCCAGCAGCTCGGGACTAGCGGGGGCCCACGTCGATGAGCAGTTCTTC
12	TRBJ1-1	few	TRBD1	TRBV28	CAIQGSNTEAFF	TGTGCCATACAGGGGTCTAACACTGAAGCTTTCTTT
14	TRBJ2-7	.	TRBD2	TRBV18	CASSGASGSHEQYF	TGTGCCAGCTCAGGGGCTAGCGGGAGTCACGAGCAGTACTTC
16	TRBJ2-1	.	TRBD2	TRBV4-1	CASSHRGTSGYNEQFF	TGCGCCAGCAGCCACCGAGGGACTAGCGGCTACAATGAGCAGTTCTTC
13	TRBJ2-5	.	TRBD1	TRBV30	CAWSGTAPGTQYF	TGTGCCTGGAGCGGGACAGCACCGGGGACCCAGTACTTC
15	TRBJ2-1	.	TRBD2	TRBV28	CASTLSLAGDHEQFF	TGTGCCAGCACCTTAAGCCTAGCGGGAGACCATGAGCAGTTCTTC
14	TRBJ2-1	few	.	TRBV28	CASSLGGGLGEQFF	TGTGCCAGCAGTTTAGGGGGAGGTTTGGGTGAGCAGTTCTTC